The 11 T cell receptor beta chains listed next were all sequenced from one sample in a study of blood T cell repertoires in COVID-19. The protocol was immunoSEQ multiplex PCR, while the TCRdb copy is restricted to in-frame clones and leaves out a portion. The repertoire consists of about 80,000 clones, with 80% occurring once and the leading ten covering over 4.5%. The sample was peripheral blood. These receptors were taken from a man aged 55 to 70 with active or convalescent COVID-19.

Only one count was recorded for this clone. The chain couples TRBV29-1 to TRBJ2-2; a weak D match, TRBD1 (5 bases). Trimming took off 1 base at V and 5 bases at J, with 8 bases between the two ends. CDR3 size: 13 residues. The V gene's germline CDR1 is SQVTM and CDR2 ANQGSEA. The CDR3 loop is CSVEAGRTGELFF. CDR3 DNA: TGCAGCGTTGAAGCAGGGCGGACCGGGGAGCTGTTTTTT.

The V gene is TRBV6-6, the J gene TRBJ1-6; tentatively, D is TRBD1 (6 bases). V gave up 5 bases and J gave up 8 bases, with 13 bases separating them. CDR1 and CDR2 (germline): MNHNY, SVGAGI (reference sequence). The CDR3 runs to 14 residues. CDR3 sequence (DNA): TGTGCCAGCAGTCTACAGGGTGAAGATTCACCCCTCCACTTT. Residues: CASSLQGEDSPLHF.

The chain combines TRBV3-1 (or the pseudogene TRBV3-2) with TRBJ1-1; 7 nucleotides match TRBD1. Germline V gene data show CDR1 as LGHDT and CDR2 as YNNKEL (reference sequence). J lost 1 base, V lost 4 bases, and 3 bases had no gene match. The CDR3 length is 14 residues. The CDR3 coding sequence is TGTGCCAGCAGCCCTTACAGGGGGAACACTGAAGCTTTCTTT. Translation gives CASSPYRGNTEAFF.

The rearrangement links TRBV6-2 or TRBV6-3 to TRBJ2-7; 9 nucleotides agree with TRBD1. The V gene's germline CDR1 is MNHEY and CDR2 SVGEGT. Trimming at V came to 0 bases and at J to 3 bases, leaving 12 bases not matched to a gene. The CDR3 is made up of 18 amino acids. This CDR3 reads CASSYSGQGFPTNYEQYF. The CDR3 DNA reads TGTGCCAGCAGTTACTCGGGACAGGGCTTCCCAACGAACTACGAGCAGTACTTC.

The chain uses TRBV7-2 and TRBJ2-3; 13 nucleotides line up with TRBD2. The CDR3 spans 17 residues. Germline-derived CDR1 and CDR2 are SGHTA and FQGNSA. V shed 5 bases and J 6 bases; nucleotides not matched to a gene: 11. The CDR3 region is CASSVRTSGSPDDTQYF. Written as DNA, the CDR3 is TGTGCCAGCAGCGTTCGGACTAGCGGGAGCCCGGACGATACGCAGTATTTT.

The V call is TRBV5-1, the J call TRBJ2-5, with D perhaps matching TRBD2 (6 bases). V was trimmed by 4 bases and J by 5 bases, leaving 18 bases between them. Germline V gene sequence: CDR1 SGHRS, CDR2 YFSETQ. This CDR3 is built from 15 residues. The DNA for the CDR3 is TGCGCCAGCAGCCCTTTCATGGAGGGGAGGGAGACCCAGTACTTC. This gives the protein CASSPFMEGRETQYF. Based on the CDR3 plus reference TRBV5-1 and TRBJ2-5, the full variable domain is KAGVTQTPRYLIKTRGQQVTLSCSPISGHRSVSWYQQTPGQGLQFLFEYFSETQRNKGNFPGRFSGRQFSNSRSEMNVSTLELGDSALYLCASSPFMEGRETQYFGPGTRLLVL.

The chain uses TRBV9 and TRBJ2-3; possibly TRBD2 for D (5 bases). The CDR3 consists of 14 residues. Germline-derived CDR1 and CDR2 are SGDLS and YYNGEE. V lost 4 bases and J 8 bases, leaving 17 bases between the germline ends. CDR3 sequence (DNA): TGTGCCAGCAGCTCACGCCCCGGTGGAGGTACGCAGTATTTT. Translating gives CASSSRPGGGTQYF.

The chain couples TRBV7-6 to TRBJ1-2; TRBD1 might be the D (5 bases). The CDR3 contains 15 residues. Germline CDR1 reads SGHVS; CDR2 reads FNYEAQ. With 1 base removed from V and 6 bases from J, the gap between germline ends came to 15 bases. The CDR3 region has the DNA TGTGCCAGCAGCTTAGAGGCGGGGGGAGTGAATGGCTACACCTTC. Translating gives CASSLEAGGVNGYTF.

This clone was observed a few times. The rearrangement links TRBV6-5 to TRBJ2-1; TRBD2 is a possible D gene (6 bases). CDR3 size: 16 residues. The germline V gene has CDR1 MNHEY and CDR2 SVGAGI. The germline V and J ends were trimmed by 0 bases and 8 bases, with 17 bases remaining between them. CDR3 in amino acids: CASSYSGVAVVYEQFF. The CDR3 nucleotides are TGTGCCAGCAGTTACTCTGGGGTAGCGGTCGTTTATGAGCAGTTCTTC.

V gene TRBV11-2 combines with J gene TRBJ1-2; D remains unclear. Germline-derived CDR1 and CDR2 are SGHAT and FQNNGV. Trimming removed 5 bases at V and 8 bases at J, with 12 bases between. The CDR3 spans 12 residues. The chain's CDR3 is CASSEEVSGYTF. The CDR3 DNA sequence: TGTGCCAGCAGCGAGGAGGTGAGCGGCTACACCTTC. Looking up the rest from reference TRBV11-2 and TRBJ1-2 gives the full variable domain: EAGVAQSPRYKIIEKRQSVAFWCNPISGHATLYWYQQILGQGPKLLIQFQNNGVVDDSQLPKDRFSAERLKGVDSTLKIQPAKLEDSAVYLCASSEEVSGYTFGSGTRLTVV.

The V gene is TRBV7-8, the J gene TRBJ2-1; no reliable D call. V was cut by 1 base and J by 5 bases, with 9 bases left in between. The CDR3 is 14 amino acids. Germline V lookup: CDR1 SGHVS, CDR2 FQNEAQ. In nucleotides, the CDR3 is TGTGCCAGCAGCTTAGAATTCAGGCACAATGAGCAGTTCTTC. Protein sequence: CASSLEFRHNEQFF.